The entry that follows covers one T cell receptor (beta chain) sequence. Its antigen is undetermined. The method was immunoSEQ multiplex PCR; TCRdb's version includes in-frame clones alone and lacks a portion of them. The data hold more than 45,000 clones, with about 83% observed a single time. This record comes from a study of OX40 agonist ivuxolimab in advanced cancers. Study-wide results and limits: The work left the antigen specificity of expanded peripheral T cells undetermined.

The CDR3 extends over 16 amino acids. The sequenced sample was CD4+ or CD8+ T cells sorted from blood, obtained in a trial of the OX40 agonist ivuxolimab. The sequence derives from an adult with an advanced solid tumor such as melanoma, head and neck, liver or kidney cancer. The gene calls are TRBV21-1 and TRBJ1-6. TRBV21-1 corresponds to a pseudogene. The CDR3 spells CASSPPEGHYNSPLHF. The CDR3 DNA is TGTGCCAGCAGCCCACCGGAGGGGCACTATAATTCACCCCTCCACTTT.